This T cell receptor (beta chain) emerged from a study of a mutant IDH1 vaccine in newly diagnosed glioma. Noted time point: baseline, week 1 (first vaccination visit). Treatment noted: pre-vaccination baseline after standard-of-care therapy. Measured with immunoSEQ multiplex PCR; TCRdb has only the in-frame clones, and not every one. Of around 64,000 clones detected, more than 70% appear once; the ten largest clones hold 4.6%. Trimming shortened V by 4 bases and J by 6 bases, and 15 bases separated the two germline ends. From germline, CDR1 is SQVTM and CDR2 ANQGSEA. The CDR3 is made up of 13 amino acids.

Sequencing used peripheral blood mononuclear cells (PBMCs), obtained from a glioma patient treated with radiotherapy, temozolomide or both. This receptor was obtained from a woman aged 18-35 years with glioma. Some clones in this sample may be carry-over from other donors' samples. The rearrangement joins TRBV29-1 to TRBJ1-2; D might be TRBD1 (6 bases). The CDR3 nucleotides are TGCAGCGTTGGCAGGGGATCCGGTGATGGCTACACCTTC. It specifies CSVGRGSGDGYTF. The complete variable domain, with remaining parts taken from reference TRBV29-1 and TRBJ1-2, reads SAVISQKPSRDICQRGTSLTIQCQVDSQVTMMFWYRQQPGQSLTLIATANQGSEATYESGFVIDKFPISRPNLTFSTLTVSNMSPEDSSIYLCSVGRGSGDGYTFGSGTRLTVV.